These 25 T cell receptor beta chains originate from one sample sequenced in a study of blood T cells in healthy people across ages. Then a second PCR, running roughly 6 to 11 cycles, was carried out with a sample-barcoded 5' primer and a J-beta primer mix. TCRdb fed the 5' RACE reads into MiXCR, producing one record per CDR3 protein. The sample lists roughly 1.7 million distinct CDR3 sequences; roughly 32% were seen once. The sample was blood. These receptors were obtained from a woman aged 30 to 39 in good health.

This clonotype showed up just a few times. V usage is TRBV5-1 and J usage is TRBJ2-1; a weak D match, TRBD2 (6 bases). Germline-derived CDR1 and CDR2 are SGHRS and YFSETQ. V lost 4 bases and J 10 bases, leaving 18 bases between the germline ends. The CDR3 has 14 residues. In DNA form, the CDR3 reads TGCGCCAGCAGCCCCTGGGACTGCCCGCAGGAGCAGTTCTTC. Protein sequence: CASSPWDCPQEQFF.

The J gene is TRBJ1-2, the V gene TRBV25-1; D remains unclear. The V end lost 0 bases, the J end lost 1 base, and 0 bases lay between the germline ends. Germline V gene lookup returns CDR1 MGHDK and CDR2 SYGVNS. The CDR3 totals 12 residues. CDR3 amino acids: CASSEYNYGYTF. The CDR3 region has the DNA TGTGCCAGCAGTGAATATAACTATGGCTACACCTTC.

This clonotype was seen a handful of times. The chain recombines TRBV10-3 with TRBJ2-2; no definite D call. Deletions cut 6 bases from V and 0 bases from J, with 11 bases between. The CDR3 has 15 residues. The germline gives CDR1 ENHRY, CDR2 SYGVKD. Here the CDR3 DNA reads TGTGCCATCAGCCCGGACGAGACGAACACCGGGGAGCTGTTTTTT. Its translation is CAISPDETNTGELFF.

This clonotype was picked up a small number of times. The chain carries TRBV20-1 and TRBJ2-7; D gene ambiguous. The germline V gene encodes CDR1 DFQATT and CDR2 SNEGSKA (reference sequence). Trimming removed 6 bases from V and 0 bases from J, with 12 bases in between. The CDR3 runs to 13 residues. This chain's CDR3 is CSATALDSYEQYF. Written as DNA, the CDR3 is TGCAGTGCCACAGCGTTAGACTCCTACGAGCAGTACTTC.

The chain employs TRBV4-1 and TRBJ2-5; D could derive from TRBD1 or TRBD2 (7 bases each). The length of the CDR3 is 15 residues. V was shortened by 1 base and J by 10 bases, with 19 bases between the two germline ends. CDR1 is MGHRA, CDR2 YSYEKL, per germline. DNA for the CDR3: TGCGCCAGCAGCCAAGGAGGGGACAGTTCGGGGGGCCAGTACTTC. Its translation is CASSQGGDSSGGQYF.

V gene TRBV3-1 combines with J gene TRBJ2-1; 10 bases agree with TRBD2. Looked up from germline, CDR1 is LGHDT and CDR2 is YNNKEL (reference sequence). This CDR3 has 17 amino acids. The ends lost 1 base at V and 1 base at J; junction bases unmatched: 4. CDR3 region: CASSQGRAGGSYNEQFF. The DNA of the CDR3 is TGTGCCAGCAGCCAAGGACGAGCGGGGGGGTCCTACAATGAGCAGTTCTTC.

This clonotype was recorded at least ten times. The chain recombines TRBV7-9 with TRBJ2-7; tentative D call: TRBD2 (5 bases). Between the trimmed V and J ends, which lost 6 bases and 6 bases, there was a span of 15 bases. The CDR3 length is 13 residues. Germline values: CDR1 SEHNR, CDR2 FQNEAQ (reference sequence). This CDR3 reads CASSLVEGGEQYF. The CDR3 DNA sequence: TGTGCCAGCAGTTTGGTAGAGGGTGGCGAGCAGTACTTC.

This clonotype was counted between two and nine times. The V and J genes are TRBV11-2 and TRBJ2-1; D is unresolved. The CDR3 runs 13 residues. V shed 0 bases and J shed 9 bases, with 9 bases lying between them. Germline CDR1 is SGHAT and CDR2 is FQNNGV. CDR3 loop: CASSLDKWGEQFF. Written as DNA, the CDR3 is TGTGCCAGCAGCTTAGATAAGTGGGGTGAGCAGTTCTTC.

This clonotype was recorded once. V usage is TRBV3-1 and J usage is TRBJ1-6; 7 bases line up with TRBD1. CDR1 is LGHDT, CDR2 YNNKEL, per germline (reference sequence). The V gene end was trimmed by 1 base and the J gene end by 7 bases; junction bases not matched to a gene: 4. The length of the CDR3 is 15 residues. CDR3 in DNA: TGTGCCAGCAGCCAAGGGGGACAGACCAATTCACCCCTCCACTTT. This gives the protein CASSQGGQTNSPLHF. The complete variable domain, with remaining parts taken from reference TRBV3-1 and TRBJ1-6, reads DTAVSQTPKYLVTQMGNDKSIKCEQNLGHDTMYWYKQDSKKFLKIMFSYNNKELIINETVPNRFSPKSPDKAHLNLHINSLELGDSAVYFCASSQGGQTNSPLHFGNGTRLTVT.

This clonotype was found a few times. The rearrangement joins TRBV5-1 to TRBJ2-5; possible D gene TRBD2, 5 bases. Germline V gene data show CDR1 as SGHRS and CDR2 as YFSETQ. V lost 0 bases, J lost 9 bases, and 12 bases lay in between. This CDR3 has 13 residues. The CDR3 DNA follows: TGCGCCAGCAGCTTGGGAGGATCCGGGGCCCAGTACTTC. As protein: CASSLGGSGAQYF. Full variable domain (remainder filled in from reference TRBV5-1 and TRBJ2-5): KAGVTQTPRYLIKTRGQQVTLSCSPISGHRSVSWYQQTPGQGLQFLFEYFSETQRNKGNFPGRFSGRQFSNSRSEMNVSTLELGDSALYLCASSLGGSGAQYFGPGTRLLVL.

This clonotype was recorded once. The rearrangement links TRBV5-1 to TRBJ2-5; 11 bases agree with TRBD1. The length of the CDR3 is 16 residues. After removal of 1 base from V and 4 bases from J, the junction contained 6 bases not matched to a gene. Germline values: CDR1 SGHRS, CDR2 YFSETQ. The CDR3 DNA sequence: TGCGCCAGCAGCTTGTCGGACAGGGGGCGGTCAGAGACCCAGTACTTC. Its protein product is CASSLSDRGRSETQYF.

This clonotype was detected a few times. The chain couples TRBV6-6 to TRBJ2-1; 10 nucleotides align to TRBD2. This CDR3 region has 15 residues. Germline CDR1 reads MNHNY; CDR2 reads SVGAGI (reference sequence). After removal of 2 bases from V and 8 bases from J, the junction contained 6 bases not matched to a gene. DNA for the CDR3: TGTGCCAGCAGTTACCTAAGCGGGGGGGCCTATGAGCAGTTCTTC. Protein product: CASSYLSGGAYEQFF.

This clonotype has just one count. The V call is TRBV5-1, the J call TRBJ2-1; 9 bases match TRBD2. This CDR3 comprises 15 residues. In germline, CDR1 is SGHRS, CDR2 YFSETQ. Trimming cost V 2 bases and J 5 bases; bases outside gene matches: 5. The CDR3 sequence is CASSLNSGRNNEQFF. The CDR3 DNA sequence: TGCGCCAGCAGCTTAAATAGCGGGAGAAACAATGAGCAGTTCTTC.

This clonotype was recorded a few times. The J gene is TRBJ2-4, the V gene TRBV4-2; D is unresolved. The J call may be incorrect, as the DNA end agrees better with TRBJ2-5. This CDR3 has 15 amino acids. Germline V lookup: CDR1 LGHNA, CDR2 YNFKEQ. The CDR3 DNA reads TGTGCCAGCAGCCAAGATTTTGGCAGGCTGGGGACCCAGTACTTC. It encodes CASSQDFGRLGTQYF.

This clonotype was found many times. The V call is TRBV7-2, the J call TRBJ2-5; D unresolved. This CDR3 contains 15 residues. V gave up 7 bases and J gave up 0 bases, with 15 bases separating them. The germline CDR1 and CDR2 sequences are SGHTA and FQGNSA. DNA of the CDR3: TGTGCCAGCACAAAAAGCCGGACCCACCAAGAGACCCAGTACTTC. It translates to CASTKSRTHQETQYF.

This clonotype was detected only a few times. This chain joins TRBV2 and TRBJ2-7; D gene unclear. Germline values: CDR1 SNHLY, CDR2 FYNNEI. The CDR3 sequence is 14 residues long. Trimming cost V 9 bases and J 1 base, with 16 bases left between them. CDR3 nucleotides: TGTGCCAGTTATTTGAATAGCCAATCCTACGAGCAGTACTTC. This sequence encodes CASYLNSQSYEQYF.

V and J are TRBV6-6 and TRBJ1-2; no firm D call. This CDR3 is 14 amino acids long. CDR1 and CDR2 from the germline V gene are MNHNY and SVGAGI (reference sequence). Trimming left V 5 bases short and J 3 bases short, with 13 bases between. The CDR3 loop reads CASSPRSGYYGYTF. In DNA, the CDR3 is TGTGCCAGCAGTCCTCGTTCCGGCTACTATGGCTACACCTTC.

CDR3 sequence (DNA): TGCAGCGTTGGGGCCGTCTATGGCTACACCTTC. It is translated as CSVGAVYGYTF. This sequence joins TRBV29-1 and TRBJ1-2; D unresolved. V lost 4 bases and J 4 bases, leaving 7 bases between the germline ends. Germline assignment: CDR1 SQVTM and CDR2 ANQGSEA. The length of the CDR3 is 11 residues.

This chain joins TRBV28 and TRBJ1-5, with D possibly being TRBD1 (5 bases). V was clipped by 8 bases and J by 1 base, with 15 bases between them. The V gene's germline CDR1 is MDHEN and CDR2 SYDVKM. CDR3 size: 15 residues. CDR3 bases: TGTGCCAGCGGGATAACAGGTTTGAGCAATCAGCCCCAGCATTTT. Residues: CASGITGLSNQPQHF.

A word on this clonotype: The junction departs from the called germline gene at one end, perhaps through a read error. This sequence joins TRBV2 and TRBJ1-2; D uncertain. Per the germline V gene, CDR1 is SNHLY and CDR2 is FYNNEI. The CDR3 has 14 amino acids. The CDR3: CAREKDRSNYGYTF. The DNA for the CDR3 is TGTGCCAGGGAGAAGGACCGTTCTAACTATGGCTACACCTTT.

This clonotype has more than one count but fewer than ten. This chain connects TRBV28 to TRBJ1-1; 8 nucleotides match TRBD1. This CDR3 is 12 amino acids long. From germline, CDR1 is MDHEN and CDR2 SYDVKM. After removal of 11 bases from V and 3 bases from J, the junction contained 5 bases not matched to a gene. This CDR3 reads CASRGPYTEAFF. CDR3 bases: TGTGCCTCCAGGGGGCCGTACACTGAAGCTTTCTTT.

This rearrangement joins TRBV6-6 to TRBJ2-2; D is unresolved. This CDR3 has 16 amino acids. Trimming cost V 0 bases and J 4 bases, with 12 bases left between them. Germline assignment: CDR1 MNHNY and CDR2 SVGAGI (reference sequence). The DNA of the CDR3 is TGTGCCAGCAGTTACTCGTACAAGGGCGTCACCGGGGAGCTGTTTTTT. It specifies CASSYSYKGVTGELFF.

This clonotype was seen a handful of times. The chain employs TRBV9 and TRBJ2-3, with 9 bases aligning to TRBD2. Germline V gene data show CDR1 as SGDLS and CDR2 as YYNGEE. The CDR3 loop spans 15 amino acids. The V and J ends lost 3 bases and 4 bases, in that order; junction bases with no gene match: 6. CDR3 residues: CASSAGLARADTQYF. The CDR3 DNA reads TGTGCCAGCAGCGCCGGACTAGCGCGCGCAGATACGCAGTATTTT. Filled out from reference TRBV9 and TRBJ2-3, the complete variable domain reads DSGVTQTPKHLITATGQRVTLRCSPRSGDLSVYWYQQSLDQGLQFLIQYYNGEERAKGNILERFSAQQFPDLHSELNLSSLELGDSALYFCASSAGLARADTQYFGPGTRLTVL.

This clonotype was picked up one time. The V call is TRBV12-3 or TRBV12-4, the J call TRBJ2-2; 12 bases agree with TRBD2. The CDR3 covers 18 residues. Trimming removed 5 bases from V and 2 bases from J; junction bases left unmatched: 9. This CDR3 is CASSPNTSGRFNTGELFF. CDR3 nucleotide sequence: TGTGCCAGCAGTCCAAATACTAGCGGGAGGTTTAACACCGGGGAGCTGTTTTTT.

CDR3 in amino acids: CASSPTFLQASAYGYTF. The CDR3 DNA sequence: TGTGCCAGCAGCCCGACCTTCCTACAGGCCTCCGCCTATGGCTACACCTTC. The rearrangement joins TRBV7-9 to TRBJ1-2; possible D gene TRBD1, 5 bases. Germline CDR1 is SEHNR and CDR2 is FQNEAQ (reference sequence). The CDR3 spans 17 residues. V lost 5 bases and J 4 bases, leaving 23 bases between the germline ends.